The rows below give T cell receptor beta chains drawn from one sample of a study of radiation and T cells in renal cell carcinoma. Sequencing used immunoSEQ multiplex PCR; TCRdb keeps in-frame clones, though not all of them. The data show about 16,000 clones, with about half seen just once and less than 50% held by the top ten. The material was tumor tissue, obtained from a patient whose treatment included radiotherapy and nephrectomy. Receptors originate from a woman between 55 and 75 years old with renal cell carcinoma. Each CDR3 is given with its conserved first and last residue. D genes are given only for firm matches. Expanded clones are given a class, and other clones once, few, many or no size at all.

TRBJ1-1 | few | TRBV27 | NA | CASSLSPAENTEAFF | TGTGCCAGCAGTTTATCTCCGGCAGAGAACACTGAAGCTTTCTTT
TRBJ1-4 | few | TRBV19 | NA | CASSIWGTNEKLFF | TGTGCCAGTAGTATATGGGGAACTAATGAAAAACTGTTTTTT
TRBJ1-4 | NA | TRBV30 | NA | CAWSVREKLFF | TGTGCCTGGAGTGTACGTGAAAAACTGTTTTTT
TRBJ2-1 | NA | TRBV2 | NA | CASSDAPGPRSYNEQFF | TGTGCCAGCAGTGACGCTCCGGGACCCCGCTCCTACAATGAGCAGTTCTTC
TRBJ2-3 | NA | TRBV7-2 | NA | CASSLGFMGDTQYF | TGTGCCAGCAGCTTAGGTTTCATGGGTGATACGCAGTATTTT
TRBJ1-6 | few | TRBV19 | NA | CASTNEGSSYNSPLHF | TGTGCCAGTACCAATGAGGGGAGCTCCTATAATTCACCCCTCCACTTT
TRBJ2-7 | few | TRBV28 | NA | CASSPSLGRYEQYF | TGTGCCAGCAGTCCCTCCCTTGGGCGCTACGAGCAGTACTTC
TRBJ2-2 | few | TRBV5-4 | NA | CASSLDPRNTGELFF | TGTGCCAGCAGCTTGGATCCGAGGAACACCGGGGAGCTGTTTTTT
TRBJ2-1 | NA | TRBV30 | NA | CAWSGAYNEQFF | TGTGCCTGGAGCGGGGCCTACAATGAGCAGTTCTTC
TRBJ1-3 | few | TRBV6-5 | NA | CASNRAGAIGNTIYF | TGTGCCAGCAACCGGGCGGGGGCAATTGGAAACACCATATATTTT
TRBJ1-5 | NA | TRBV6-6 | NA | CASSYGGSNQPQHF | TGTGCCAGCAGTTACGGTGGGAGCAATCAGCCCCAGCATTTT
TRBJ1-1 | NA | TRBV5-1 | NA | CASSLNGGPTEAFF | TGCGCCAGCAGCTTGAACGGGGGGCCCACTGAAGCTTTCTTT
TRBJ2-7 | NA | TRBV2 | TRBD2 | CASSDILAGGPTGNEQYF | TGTGCCAGCAGTGATATACTAGCGGGAGGCCCGACTGGGAACGAGCAGTACTTC
TRBJ2-7 | many | TRBV2 | NA | CASSLGGYEQYF | TGTGCCAGCAGTCTAGGGGGCTACGAGCAGTACTTC
TRBJ1-2 | medium-sized | TRBV28 | TRBD1 | CASSASGGEHEIYGYTF | TGTGCCAGCAGTGCCTCAGGGGGCGAACACGAAATCTATGGCTACACCTTC
TRBJ1-5 | NA | TRBV6-1 | NA | CASSAMTGYSNQPQHF | TGTGCCAGCAGTGCGATGACAGGTTATAGCAATCAGCCCCAGCATTTT
TRBJ2-1 | NA | TRBV6-1 | TRBD1 | CASSEMGQGYNEQFF | TGTGCCAGCAGTGAGATGGGACAGGGTTACAATGAGCAGTTCTTC
TRBJ1-2 | NA | TRBV14 | NA | CASSQTGTANYGYTF | TGTGCCAGCAGCCAAACCGGGACGGCTAACTATGGCTACACCTTC
TRBJ1-1 | medium-sized | TRBV19 | NA | CASSAGGAGTEAFF | TGTGCCAGCTCGGCGGGGGGGGCCGGAACTGAAGCTTTCTTT
TRBJ2-7 | few | TRBV29-1 | TRBD1 | CSITGTGIPEQYF | TGCAGCATAACCGGGACAGGGATCCCCGAGCAGTACTTC
TRBJ2-7 | NA | TRBV7-6 | NA | CASSLGPGGDGREQYF | TGTGCCAGCAGCTTAGGGCCCGGGGGCGACGGCCGCGAGCAGTACTTC
TRBJ2-7 | NA | TRBV18 | TRBD1 | CASSPDRVRSYEQYF | TGTGCCAGCTCCCCGGACAGGGTGAGGTCCTACGAGCAGTACTTC
TRBJ1-5 | few | TRBV7-2 | NA | CASSPTGGPSNQPQHF | TGTGCCAGCAGTCCGACGGGGGGTCCTAGCAATCAGCCCCAGCATTTT
TRBJ1-5 | NA | TRBV6-5 | NA | CASSREGIGNQPQHF | TGTGCCAGCAGTCGGGAGGGGATAGGAAATCAGCCCCAGCATTTT
TRBJ2-7 | NA | TRBV6-1 | NA | CASSVGGGTYEQYF | TGTGCCAGCAGTGTCGGGGGCGGCACCTACGAGCAGTACTTC
TRBJ1-4 | many | TRBV6-6 | TRBD1 | CASSYTGGPPNEKLFF | TGTGCCAGCAGTTACACAGGGGGCCCGCCTAATGAAAAACTGTTTTTT
TRBJ1-5 | NA | TRBV9 | NA | CASSQGPNQPQHF | TGTGCCAGCAGCCAGGGGCCAAATCAGCCCCAGCATTTT
TRBJ1-1 | few | TRBV6-5 | NA | CASRYSNTEAFF | TGTGCCAGCAGGTACAGCAACACTGAAGCTTTCTTT
TRBJ1-2 | many | TRBV2 | TRBD1 | CASTESGQAGYGYTF | TGTGCCAGCACTGAGTCGGGACAGGCGGGCTATGGCTACACCTTC
TRBJ1-3 | NA | TRBV6-5 | NA | CATLRAPATGNTIYF | TGTGCCACCCTTCGGGCGCCTGCTACTGGAAACACCATATATTTT
TRBJ1-5 | NA | TRBV6-1 | NA | CASRLQGYSNQPQHF | TGTGCCAGCCGCTTACAGGGATATAGCAATCAGCCCCAGCATTTT
TRBJ2-3 | NA | TRBV9 | NA | CASSATDTQYF | TGTGCCAGCAGCGCCACAGATACGCAGTATTTT
TRBJ2-3 | few | TRBV5-1 | TRBD1 | CASSLAPGGGQTDTQYF | TGCGCCAGCAGCTTGGCCCCAGGGGGCGGACAAACAGATACGCAGTATTTT
TRBJ1-2 | NA | TRBV4-3 | TRBD1 | CASSPGMRGPRANYGYTF | TGCGCCAGCAGCCCGGGGATGAGGGGGCCAAGAGCTAACTATGGCTACACCTTC
TRBJ2-2 | NA | TRBV5-1 | TRBD2 | CASSLYAGDTGELFF | TGCGCCAGCAGCTTGTACGCGGGAGACACCGGGGAGCTGTTTTTT
TRBJ1-2 | few | TRBV27 | NA | CASSLWAGTGYGYTF | TGTGCCAGCAGTCTATGGGCGGGAACTGGCTATGGCTACACCTTC
TRBJ1-2 | medium-sized | TRBV7-6 | NA | CASSDRYGYTF | TGTGCCAGCAGCGATCGCTATGGCTACACCTTC
TRBJ2-1 | NA | TRBV4-3 | TRBD2 | CASSQVIGTSGNEQFF | TGCGCCAGCAGCCAAGTAATAGGGACTAGCGGGAATGAGCAGTTCTTC
TRBJ1-2 | large | TRBV5-5 | NA | CASSFSSHYTF | TGTGCCAGCAGCTTTTCTTCCCACTACACCTTC
TRBJ1-5 | few | TRBV28 | NA | CASSQGGQPQHF | TGTGCCAGCAGTCAAGGCGGCCAGCCCCAGCATTTT